The 8 T cell receptor beta chains presented below share a single source sample, sequenced in a study of blood T cell repertoires in COVID-19. The data were produced by immunoSEQ multiplex PCR, yet TCRdb's version contains in-frame clones alone and is incomplete. Counted here are about 290,000 clones, approximately 86% occurring once; the ten biggest clones make up around 3.9%. The sequenced material came from peripheral blood. Every receptor here comes from a woman aged 45-59 years with active or convalescent COVID-19.

The V gene is TRBV12-3 or TRBV12-4, the J gene TRBJ1-2; 9 bases align to TRBD1. This CDR3 comprises 13 residues. The V and J ends lost 5 bases and 7 bases, in that order; junction bases with no gene match: 5. The CDR3 coding sequence is TGTGCCAGCAGTCTGCGGACAGGGGTTGGCTACACCTTC. This gives the protein CASSLRTGVGYTF.

V and J are TRBV5-1 and TRBJ1-2; TRBD1 agrees at 7 bases. Per the germline V gene, CDR1 is SGHRS and CDR2 is YFSETQ. This CDR3 spans 14 amino acids. V shed 3 bases, J shed 4 bases, and the junction held 6 bases outside the gene matches. DNA of the CDR3: TGCGCCAGCAGCTCCGGGACAGAGCTCTATGGCTACACCTTC. This codes for CASSSGTELYGYTF.

The J gene is TRBJ2-7, the V gene TRBV11-2; D not certain. With 6 bases removed from V and 1 base from J, the gap between germline ends came to 10 bases. The CDR3 runs 13 residues. Germline values: CDR1 SGHAT, CDR2 FQNNGV. CDR3 sequence (DNA): TGTGCCAGCAGGCCACCTACTTCCTACGAGCAGTACTTC. Protein product: CASRPPTSYEQYF.

The sample holds one count of this clone. V usage is TRBV2 and J usage is TRBJ1-3; 9 nucleotides agree with TRBD1. The CDR3 covers 15 residues. CDR1 and CDR2 from the germline V gene are SNHLY and FYNNEI. The V segment lost 6 bases and the J segment 5 bases; nucleotides outside the gene matches: 8. The DNA for the CDR3 is TGTGCCAGCAGCCGGACAGGGGTATATAGAAACACCATATATTTT. Translated, it gives CASSRTGVYRNTIYF. Filled out from reference TRBV2 and TRBJ1-3, the complete variable domain reads EPEVTQTPSHQVTQMGQEVILRCVPISNHLYFYWYRQILGQKVEFLVSFYNNEISEKSEIFDDQFSVERPDGSNFTLKIRSTKLEDSAMYFCASSRTGVYRNTIYFGEGSWLTVV.

J is TRBJ2-1 and V is TRBV18, with 11 bases identical to TRBD1. The V gene's germline CDR1 is KGHSH and CDR2 LQKENI. The CDR3 consists of 17 residues. V dropped 2 bases and J dropped 12; count of bases not matched to a gene: 15. CDR3 nucleotides: TGTGCCAGCTCACCATTGGGTCGGACAGGGGGCGCGGATGTGCAGTTCTTC. Protein product: CASSPLGRTGGADVQFF.

The V call is TRBV14, the J call TRBJ2-2; TRBD1 is a possible D gene (5 bases). Trimming left V 4 bases short and J 7 bases short, with 13 bases between. The CDR3 length is 14 residues. Germline V gives CDR1 SGHDN, CDR2 FVKESK. CDR3 nucleotide sequence: TGTGCCAGCAGCCCGTTTAAGGGGCTCGGGGAGCTGTTTTTT. The encoded protein is CASSPFKGLGELFF.

The rearrangement joins TRBV11-2 to TRBJ2-1; 8 positions match TRBD2. V dropped 4 bases and J dropped 6; count of bases not matched to a gene: 5. The CDR3 is 14 amino acids. Germline-derived CDR1 and CDR2 are SGHAT and FQNNGV. The CDR3 DNA reads as TGTGCCAGCAGCTCCCCCCGGGGGGGCAATGAGCAGTTCTTC. Protein: CASSSPRGGNEQFF.

J is TRBJ1-1 and V is TRBV29-1; D is perhaps TRBD1 (6 bases). Trimming took off 6 bases at V and 4 bases at J, with 15 bases between the two ends. Germline values: CDR1 SQVTM, CDR2 ANQGSEA. CDR3 length equals 13 residues. The CDR3 sequence: CSVAARGSTEAFF. DNA of the CDR3: TGCAGCGTCGCCGCCAGGGGTAGCACTGAAGCTTTCTTT.